The sequence of this TCR beta chain was determined in a study of cytomegalovirus exposure and HLA in healthy donors. PCR amplification relied on 60 Vbeta primers (plus 13 Jbeta primers). Clones were sequenced by immunoSEQ multiplex PCR, and TCRdb holds only the in-frame ones, with some missing. This table has some 110,000 clones, 70% to 80% appearing once. Findings of the study overall: Across donors, presence/absence analyses took sequencing depth to be roughly uniform. In a later analysis, at a false discovery rate of 0.05, 16,951 TCR beta sequences were associated with HLA alleles.

Details on this clone: Its antigen is not known.

The donors (healthy individuals) were bone marrow donors. The TCR comes from a woman younger than 30 in good health and CMV-seropositive. The source material was PBMCs.

CDR3 bases: TGTGCCAGCAGCTCCTCTACAGGGAACTATGGCTACACCTTC. Protein sequence: CASSSSTGNYGYTF. The chain employs TRBV7-3 and TRBJ1-2; D is possibly TRBD1 (6 bases). CDR3 length: 14 amino acids. CDR1 and CDR2 (germline): SGHTA, FQGTGA. V was trimmed by 4 bases and J by 2 bases, leaving 11 bases between them.